The clone carrying this T cell receptor beta chain was counted at least ten times. Its specificity is not known. The V gene's germline CDR1 is DFQATT and CDR2 SNEGSKA (reference sequence). The V segment lost 5 bases and the J segment 3 bases; nucleotides outside the gene matches: 10. The CDR3 is 16 amino acids. These data are taken from a study of T cells in Graves' hyperthyroidism and ophthalmopathy. Study conclusions and caveats: Ophthalmopathy got predicted by the model a median approximately six months before its onset. Ophthalmopathy could be told apart from stable hyperthyroidism with a 13 V-J model.

Regions amplified from RNA transcripts were the TCR beta CDR3 regions. The TCR CDR3 was amplified in a first-round RT-PCR using the HTBI primer set. TCRdb reprocessed the multiplex PCR reads via MiXCR and lists one record per CDR3 protein. The table lists under 200,000 distinct CDR3 sequences, just under 9.5% of them singletons. This TCR derives from a woman younger than 30 with Graves' hyperthyroidism that later progressed to Graves' ophthalmopathy. The chain carries TRBV20-1 and TRBJ2-7, with TRBD2 matching over 13 bases. The specimen sequenced was blood. The CDR3 DNA reads as TGCAGTGCTGAATCCGGGACTAGCGGGACGAGCTACGAGCAGTACTTC. This sequence encodes CSAESGTSGTSYEQYF.